This T cell receptor beta chain originates from a study of shared clonotypes between healthy human individuals. As concerns this clone: The target antigen is unknown.

Only in-frame clones appear in the TCRdb table, and some are missing; sequencing was by immunoSEQ multiplex PCR. The sample contains 2 million to 2.5 million clones, under 95% of which appear only once. The CDR3 sequence is 12 residues long. CDR1 and CDR2 from the germline V gene are SGHTA and FQGTGA. The ends were cut back, 3 bases at V and 6 bases at J, with 5 bases in the middle. Study results and caveats: Non-shared clonotypes displayed generation probabilities falling below those of clonotypes present in all four donors. A handful of donors held roughly 5% of naive CD4 clonotypes in common.

Sequencing was carried out using naive CD4+ T cells from PBMCs. Subset meaning: CD45RA+ positively selected. The chain has TRBV7-3 and TRBJ2-2, with D unclear. The TCR sequence derives from a man aged 18 to 35 in good health. Some clones in this sample may be carry-over from other donors' samples. The CDR3 protein is CASSFVAGELFF. In nucleotides, the CDR3 is TGTGCCAGCAGCTTCGTTGCCGGGGAGCTGTTTTTT.